This T cell receptor (beta chain) was captured by sequencing in a study of blood T cell repertoires in COVID-19. At the level of the study: Spain, Italy and the United States supplied samples that represented acute and convalescent COVID-19. Sources were T cells, B-cell-depleted T cells, or PBMCs; the material itself was cDNA or gDNA.

Authors' data handling: It was from reference gene primer amplification that nucleated cell counts were estimated. TCRdb's table, derived via immunoSEQ multiplex PCR, lists solely in-frame clones and lacks some. That table furnishes V, J and clone size, whereas the DNA furnished D and trimming. The table lists 250,000 to 400,000 clones, roughly 85% of them singletons. In germline, CDR1 is GTSNPN, CDR2 SVGIG (reference sequence). V was trimmed by 4 bases and J by 0 bases, leaving 4 bases between them. The CDR3 extends over 11 amino acids. Cohort placement rested on clinical history that participants reported themselves.

The sequencing sample was made of PBMCs or T cells enriched from blood (not recorded which). V usage is TRBV30 and J usage is TRBJ2-7; D is ambiguous. The clonotype originates from a woman aged 30 to 39 who had been exposed to COVID-19. The CDR3 here is CAWTDSYEQYF. The CDR3, as DNA: TGTGCCTGGACAGACTCCTACGAGCAGTACTTC.